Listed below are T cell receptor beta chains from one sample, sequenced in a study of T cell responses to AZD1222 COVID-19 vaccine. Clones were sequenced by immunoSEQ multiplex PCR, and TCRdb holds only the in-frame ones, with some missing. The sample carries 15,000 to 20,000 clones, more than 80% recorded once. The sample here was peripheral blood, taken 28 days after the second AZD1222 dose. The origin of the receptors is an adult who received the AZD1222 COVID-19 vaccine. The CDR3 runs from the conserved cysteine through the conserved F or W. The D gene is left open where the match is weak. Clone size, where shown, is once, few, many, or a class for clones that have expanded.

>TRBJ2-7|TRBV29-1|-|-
CSATDSYEQYF
TGCAGCGCTACAGATAGTTACGAGCAGTACTTC
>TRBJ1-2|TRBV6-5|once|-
CASSPSNYGYTF
TGTGCCAGCAGCCCATCAAACTATGGCTACACCTTC
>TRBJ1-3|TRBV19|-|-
CASSTTGYTIYF
TGTGCCAGTAGCACAACAGGATACACCATATATTTT
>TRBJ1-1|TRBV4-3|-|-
CASSQGHSNTEAFF
TGCGCCAGCAGCCAAGGACACTCGAACACTGAAGCTTTCTTT
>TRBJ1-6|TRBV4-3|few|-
CASSQDLNYNSPLHF
TGCGCCAGCAGCCAAGATCTGAACTATAATTCACCCCTCCACTTT
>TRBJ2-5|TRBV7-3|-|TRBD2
CASSLGGEGETQYF
TGTGCCAGCAGCTTGGGTGGGGAGGGAGAGACCCAGTACTTC
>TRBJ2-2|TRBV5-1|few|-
CASHRQIEGDTGELFF
TGCGCCAGCCACAGACAAATAGAAGGGGACACCGGGGAGCTGTTTTTT
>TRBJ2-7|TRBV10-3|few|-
CAISEDPTSVYEQYF
TGTGCCATCAGTGAGGACCCCACTTCTGTCTACGAGCAGTACTTC
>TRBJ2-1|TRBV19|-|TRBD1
CATKQGATYNEQFF
TGTGCCACCAAACAGGGGGCAACGTACAATGAGCAGTTCTTC
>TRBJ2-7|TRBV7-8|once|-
CASSSRLDEQYF
TGTGCCAGCAGTTCGAGATTAGACGAGCAGTACTTC
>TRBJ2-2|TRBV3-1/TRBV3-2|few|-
CASSPRVGTDTGELFF
TGTGCCAGCAGCCCCCGTGTAGGGACGGACACCGGGGAGCTGTTTTTT
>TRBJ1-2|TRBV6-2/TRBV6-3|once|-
CASSSGQRIYGYTF
TGTGCCAGCAGTTCCGGACAGAGGATCTATGGCTACACCTTC
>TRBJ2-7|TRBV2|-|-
CASSGGRGVISYEQYF
TGTGCCAGCAGTGGGGGCAGGGGCGTTATCTCCTACGAGCAGTACTTC
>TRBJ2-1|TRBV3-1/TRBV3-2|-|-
CASSWGGDEQFF
TGTGCCAGCAGCTGGGGAGGAGATGAGCAGTTCTTC
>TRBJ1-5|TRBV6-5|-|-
CASSPLRHNQPQHF
TGTGCCAGCAGCCCCCTCCGTCACAATCAGCCCCAGCATTTT
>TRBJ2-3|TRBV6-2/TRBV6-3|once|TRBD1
CASSFHPGQGKKTDTQYF
TGTGCCAGCAGTTTCCACCCAGGACAGGGTAAAAAGACAGATACGCAGTATTTT
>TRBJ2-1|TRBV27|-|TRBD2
CASSSSSGLVYNEQFF
TGTGCCAGCAGTAGCTCCTCGGGACTAGTCTACAATGAGCAGTTCTTC
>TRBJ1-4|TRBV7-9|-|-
CASSPRGERNEKLFF
TGTGCCAGCAGCCCGCGGGGTGAAAGGAATGAAAAACTGTTTTTT
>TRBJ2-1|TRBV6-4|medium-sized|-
CASSDSGASSYNEQFF
TGTGCCAGCAGTGACTCTGGGGCGAGCTCCTACAATGAGCAGTTCTTC
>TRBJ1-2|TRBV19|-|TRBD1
CASSLGQGVVYTF
TGTGCCAGTAGCCTGGGACAGGGAGTCGTCTACACCTTC
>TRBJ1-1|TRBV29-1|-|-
CSVSPYVEGTEAFF
TGCAGCGTTTCCCCGTACGTGGAGGGCACTGAAGCTTTCTTT
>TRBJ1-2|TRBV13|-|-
CASSPGNYGYTF
TGTGCCAGCAGCCCCGGCAACTATGGCTACACCTTC
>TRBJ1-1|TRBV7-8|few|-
CASHTGSYTEAFF
TGTGCCAGCCACACAGGGAGTTACACTGAAGCTTTCTTT
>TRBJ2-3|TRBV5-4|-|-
CASSLATDTQYF
TGTGCCAGCAGCTTGGCCACAGATACGCAGTATTTT
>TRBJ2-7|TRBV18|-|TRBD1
CASSPGTGYYEQYF
TGTGCCAGCTCACCAGGGACAGGGTACTACGAGCAGTACTTC
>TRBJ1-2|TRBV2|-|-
CASSESYYGYTF
TGTGCCAGCAGTGAATCTTACTATGGCTACACCTTC
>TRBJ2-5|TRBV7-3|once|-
CASSQELQETQYF
TGTGCCAGCAGCCAGGAACTTCAAGAGACCCAGTACTTC
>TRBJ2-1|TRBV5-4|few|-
CASSTGSSYNEQFF
TGTGCCAGCAGCACGGGGAGCTCCTACAATGAGCAGTTCTTC
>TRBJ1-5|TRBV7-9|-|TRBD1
CASSPGGVTQPQHF
TGTGCCAGCAGCCCAGGGGGGGTCACTCAGCCCCAGCATTTT
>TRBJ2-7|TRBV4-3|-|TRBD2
CASSPSLAGGSYEQYF
TGCGCCAGCAGCCCCTCATTAGCGGGAGGTTCCTACGAGCAGTACTTC
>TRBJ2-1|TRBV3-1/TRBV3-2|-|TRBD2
CASSQDLAGIVNEQFF
TGTGCCAGCAGCCAAGATCTAGCGGGGATCGTCAATGAGCAGTTCTTC
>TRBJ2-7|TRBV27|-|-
CASSRDSSTSYEQYF
TGTGCCAGCAGTCGTGACTCGTCAACCTCCTACGAGCAGTACTTC
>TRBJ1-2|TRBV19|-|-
CASSSRTTGYLTF
TGTGCCAGTAGTAGCCGGACAACAGGGTATCTCACCTTC
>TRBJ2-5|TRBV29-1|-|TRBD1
CSVEDPDRGETQYF
TGCAGCGTTGAAGACCCCGACAGGGGGGAGACCCAGTACTTC
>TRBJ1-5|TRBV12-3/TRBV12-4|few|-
CASSPDNQPQHF
TGTGCCAGCAGTCCGGACAATCAGCCCCAGCATTTT
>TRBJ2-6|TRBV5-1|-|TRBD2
CASSLVGTSGSYSGANVLTF
TGCGCCAGCAGCTTGGTAGGGACTAGCGGGAGCTACTCTGGGGCCAACGTCCTGACTTTC
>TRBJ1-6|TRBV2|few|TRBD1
CASSRTGDGSPLHF
TGTGCCAGCAGCAGGACAGGGGATGGGTCACCCCTCCACTTT
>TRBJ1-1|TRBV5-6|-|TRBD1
CASSSATGGVTEAFF
TGTGCCAGCAGCTCGGCGACAGGGGGCGTCACTGAAGCTTTCTTT
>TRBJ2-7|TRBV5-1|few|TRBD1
CASSKGQGDEQYF
TGCGCCAGCAGCAAAGGACAGGGAGACGAGCAGTACTTC
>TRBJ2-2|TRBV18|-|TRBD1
CASSPYRTGTTGELFF
TGTGCCAGCTCACCATATCGGACAGGGACCACCGGGGAGCTGTTTTTT
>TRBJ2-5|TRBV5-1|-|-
CASSLEPRTQYF
TGCGCCAGCAGCTTGGAACCGAGGACCCAGTACTTC
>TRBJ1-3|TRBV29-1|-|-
CSVVSSGNTIYF
TGCAGCGTTGTGAGCTCTGGAAACACCATATATTTT
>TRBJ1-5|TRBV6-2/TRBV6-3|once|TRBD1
CASSRHTGGQPQHF
TGTGCCAGCAGTCGACACACAGGGGGTCAGCCCCAGCATTTT
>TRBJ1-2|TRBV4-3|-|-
CASSQGGAADYGYTF
TGCGCCAGCAGCCAGGGGGGGGCGGCTGACTATGGCTACACCTTC
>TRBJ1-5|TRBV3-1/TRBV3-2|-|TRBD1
CASSHWGQGNQPQHF
TGTGCCAGCAGCCATTGGGGACAGGGAAATCAGCCCCAGCATTTT
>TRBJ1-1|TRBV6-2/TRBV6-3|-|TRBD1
CASSYPRTGWPEAFF
TGTGCCAGCAGTTACCCCCGGACAGGGTGGCCTGAAGCTTTCTTT
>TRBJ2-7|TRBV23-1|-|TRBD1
CASKSFRRDRGAYEQYF
TGCGCCAGCAAATCATTCCGGCGAGACAGGGGAGCCTACGAGCAGTACTTC
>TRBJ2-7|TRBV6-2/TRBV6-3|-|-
CASSEAGYEQYF
TGTGCCAGCAGTGAGGCCGGCTACGAGCAGTACTTC
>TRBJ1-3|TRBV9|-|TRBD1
CASSVGTVSGNTIYF
TGTGCCAGCAGCGTCGGGACAGTCTCTGGAAACACCATATATTTT
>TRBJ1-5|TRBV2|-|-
CASSGQSGNQPQHF
TGTGCCAGCAGTGGACAGTCAGGGAATCAGCCCCAGCATTTT
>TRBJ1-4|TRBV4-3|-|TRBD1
CASSRTGSNEKLFF
TGCGCCAGCAGCCGGACAGGGAGTAATGAAAAACTGTTTTTT
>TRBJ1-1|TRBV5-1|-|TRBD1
CASSYKQGADTEAFF
TGCGCCAGCAGCTACAAACAGGGGGCCGACACTGAAGCTTTCTTT